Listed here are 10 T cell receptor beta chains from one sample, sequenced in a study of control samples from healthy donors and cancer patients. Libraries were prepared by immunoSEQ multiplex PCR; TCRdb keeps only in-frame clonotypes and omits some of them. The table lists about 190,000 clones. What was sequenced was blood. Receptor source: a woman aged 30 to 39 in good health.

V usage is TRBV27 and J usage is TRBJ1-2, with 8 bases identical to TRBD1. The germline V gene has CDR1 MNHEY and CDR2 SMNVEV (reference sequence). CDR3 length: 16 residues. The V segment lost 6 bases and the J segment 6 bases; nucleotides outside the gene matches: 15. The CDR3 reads CASRGQGQRYRDGYTF. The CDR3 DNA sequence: TGTGCCAGCAGAGGACAGGGCCAGAGGTATCGGGATGGCTACACCTTC.

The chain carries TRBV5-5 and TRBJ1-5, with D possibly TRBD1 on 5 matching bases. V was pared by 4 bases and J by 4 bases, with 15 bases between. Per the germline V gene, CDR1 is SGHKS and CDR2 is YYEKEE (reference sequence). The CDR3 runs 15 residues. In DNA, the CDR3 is TGTGCCAGCAGCACGGGACCGAGTCCTAATCAGCCCCAGCATTTT. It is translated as CASSTGPSPNQPQHF.

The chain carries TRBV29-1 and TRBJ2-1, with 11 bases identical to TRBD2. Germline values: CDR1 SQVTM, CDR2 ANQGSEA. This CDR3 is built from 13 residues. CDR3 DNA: TGCAGTGGAACCGGGACTAGCGGTTACGTCGGGTTCTTC. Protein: CSGTGTSGYVGFF.

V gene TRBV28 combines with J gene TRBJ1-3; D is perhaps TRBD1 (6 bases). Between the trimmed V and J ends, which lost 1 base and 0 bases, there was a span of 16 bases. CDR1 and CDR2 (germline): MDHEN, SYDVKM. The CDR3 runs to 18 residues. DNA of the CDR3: TGTGCCAGCAGTTTATACGGCGGACAGCGGGCCTCTGGAAACACCATATATTTT. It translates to CASSLYGGQRASGNTIYF. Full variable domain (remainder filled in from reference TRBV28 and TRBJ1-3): DVKVTQSSRYLVKRTGEKVFLECVQDMDHENMFWYRQDPGLGLRLIYFSYDVKMKEKGDIPEGYSVSREKKERFSLILESASTNQTSMYLCASSLYGGQRASGNTIYFGEGSWLTVV.

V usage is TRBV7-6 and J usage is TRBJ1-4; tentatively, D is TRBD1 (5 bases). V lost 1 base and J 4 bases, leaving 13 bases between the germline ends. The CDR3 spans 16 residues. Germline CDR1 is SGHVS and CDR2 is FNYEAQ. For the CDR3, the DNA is TGTGCCAGCAGCTTAGGGGGACCGAGAATTAATGAAAAACTGTTTTTT. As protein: CASSLGGPRINEKLFF.

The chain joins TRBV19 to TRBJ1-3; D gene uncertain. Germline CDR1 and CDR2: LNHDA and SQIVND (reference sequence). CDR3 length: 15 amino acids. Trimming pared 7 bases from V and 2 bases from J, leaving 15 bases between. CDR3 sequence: CASIGPRVAGNTIYF. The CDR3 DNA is TGTGCCAGTATTGGCCCTCGGGTGGCTGGAAACACCATATATTTT.

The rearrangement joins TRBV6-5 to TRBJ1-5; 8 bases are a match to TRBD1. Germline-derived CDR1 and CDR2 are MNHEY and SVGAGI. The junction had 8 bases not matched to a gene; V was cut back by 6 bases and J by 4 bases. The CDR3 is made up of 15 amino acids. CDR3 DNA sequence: TGTGCCAGCAGCACCTACAGGGGGGGGAATCAGCCCCAGCATTTT. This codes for CASSTYRGGNQPQHF.

CDR3 residues: CASSSGLRSFGYTF. DNA of the CDR3: TGTGCCAGCAGTTCAGGGTTAAGGTCTTTTGGCTACACCTTC. The J gene is TRBJ1-2, the V gene TRBV28; tentatively, D is TRBD1 (5 bases). V lost 4 bases, J lost 7 bases, and 16 bases lay in between. This CDR3 has 14 amino acids. Germline V gives CDR1 MDHEN, CDR2 SYDVKM.

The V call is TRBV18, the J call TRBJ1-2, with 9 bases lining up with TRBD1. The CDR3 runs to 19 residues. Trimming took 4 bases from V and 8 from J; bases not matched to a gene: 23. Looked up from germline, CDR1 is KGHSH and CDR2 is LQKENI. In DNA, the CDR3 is TGTGCCAGCTCACGGGCGGATCCGGGACAGGGACTCCTTAGTGGGGGCTACACCTTC. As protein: CASSRADPGQGLLSGGYTF.

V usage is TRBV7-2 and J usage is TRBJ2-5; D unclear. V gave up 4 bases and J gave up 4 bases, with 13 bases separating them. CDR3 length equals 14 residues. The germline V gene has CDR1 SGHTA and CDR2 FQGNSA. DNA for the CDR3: TGTGCCAGCAGCTCCAGTCGACCAGGAGAGACCCAGTACTTC. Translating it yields CASSSSRPGETQYF.